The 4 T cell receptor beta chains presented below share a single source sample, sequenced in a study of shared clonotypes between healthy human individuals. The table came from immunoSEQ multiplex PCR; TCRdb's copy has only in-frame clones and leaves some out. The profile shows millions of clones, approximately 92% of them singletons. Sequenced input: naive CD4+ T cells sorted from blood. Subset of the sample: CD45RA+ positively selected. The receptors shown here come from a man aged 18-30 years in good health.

In DNA form, the CDR3 reads TGTGCCAGCAGTCCTTTCGAGGGGGTTACGCAGTATTTT. It yields the protein CASSPFEGVTQYF. V is TRBV6-4 and J is TRBJ2-3, with a possible D match to TRBD1 (6 bases). CDR3 length equals 13 residues. Trimming cost V 5 bases and J 8 bases, with 14 bases left between them. Germline CDR1 and CDR2: MRHNA and SNTAGT.

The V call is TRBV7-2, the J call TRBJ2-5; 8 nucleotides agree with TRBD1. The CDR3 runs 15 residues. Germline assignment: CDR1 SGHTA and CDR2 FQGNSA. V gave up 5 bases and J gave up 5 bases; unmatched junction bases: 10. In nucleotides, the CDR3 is TGTGCCAGCAGCCGACGACAGGGGAGTTGGGAGACCCAGTACTTC. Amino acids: CASSRRQGSWETQYF.

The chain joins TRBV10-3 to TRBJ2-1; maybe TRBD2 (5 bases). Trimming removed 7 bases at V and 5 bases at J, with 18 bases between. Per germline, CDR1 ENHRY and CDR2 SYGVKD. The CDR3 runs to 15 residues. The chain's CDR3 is CAIKGGLAQDNEQFF. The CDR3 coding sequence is TGTGCCATCAAAGGCGGGCTAGCCCAAGACAATGAGCAGTTCTTC.

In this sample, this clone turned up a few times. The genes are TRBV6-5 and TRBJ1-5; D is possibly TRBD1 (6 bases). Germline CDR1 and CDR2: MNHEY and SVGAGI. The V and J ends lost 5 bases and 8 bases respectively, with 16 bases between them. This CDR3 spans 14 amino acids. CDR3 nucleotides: TGTGCCAGCAGTCGCGACAGGTTTGTGGAGCCCCAGCATTTT. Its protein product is CASSRDRFVEPQHF.